This T cell receptor beta chain comes out of a study of early T cells in non-severe SARS-CoV-2 infection. Turning to the study itself: Bulk RNA from unsorted whole blood was sequenced; chains were unpaired.

Study-level results: The matching step, a VDJdb search, favored anti-spike CD8 responses and missed private and CD4 specificities.

The CDR3 consists of 16 residues. Germline V CDR1 and CDR2: SGHAT, FQNNGV. V shed 5 bases and J 2 bases; nucleotides not matched to a gene: 10. Unique molecular identifiers (one per individual cDNA molecule) were attached. TCRdb used MiXCR to reprocess the 5' RACE reads, holding one entry per CDR3 protein. The data hold around 66,000 distinct CDR3 sequences, with about 12% observed a single time. In regard to this clonotype: Its target is not known.

V is TRBV11-2 and J is TRBJ2-7; 9 bases match TRBD1. The TCR comes from an adult who was a healthcare worker with PCR-confirmed SARS-CoV-2 infection or an uninfected control (not recorded which). Material for sequencing was whole blood. The CDR3 DNA sequence: TGTGCCAGCAGCACGTTACAGGGGGCAAAAACCTACGAGCAGTACTTC. Encoded protein: CASSTLQGAKTYEQYF.